Below are 17 T cell receptor beta chains sequenced from a single sample in a study of CD8 T cells in Susac syndrome. RNA, at about 0.45 to 1 ug, was reverse transcribed with random hexamers. TCRdb re-called the immunoSEQ multiplex PCR reads through MiXCR, storing one row per CDR3 protein. The sample lists 160,000 or so distinct CDR3 sequences, about 95% occurring once. Sequencing was carried out using CD8+ T cells from PBMCs. The origin of the receptors is a human donor with multiple sclerosis.

The chain recombines TRBV3-1 with TRBJ2-7; possibly TRBD1 or TRBD2 for D (5 bases each). There are 14 residues in the CDR3. V lost 0 bases to trimming and J lost 2 bases, with 8 bases between them. Germline CDR1 and CDR2: LGHDT and YNNKEL (reference sequence). This CDR3 is CASSQDQGPYEQYF. The CDR3 nucleotides are TGTGCCAGCAGCCAAGATCAGGGACCCTACGAGCAGTACTTC.

This clonotype occurred once. The gene calls are TRBV23-1 and TRBJ2-7; D uncertain. TRBV23-1 carries the ORF label, with uncertain function. The germline V and J ends were trimmed by 6 bases and 0 bases, with 18 bases remaining between them. The CDR3 totals 16 residues. The CDR3 loop is CASSPIAPAISYEQYF. The CDR3 DNA reads as TGCGCCAGCAGCCCCATAGCCCCAGCCATCTCCTACGAGCAGTACTTC.

This chain uses TRBV12-2 with TRBJ2-4; the table's D gene call, TRBD1, was not cross checked with the DNA. TRBV12-2 is classified as a pseudogene. The CDR3 runs to 16 residues. CDR3 in amino acids: CASRVMRTVAKNIQYF. For the CDR3, the DNA is TGTGCAAGTCGCGTAATGCGGACAGTGGCCAAAAACATTCAGTACTTC.

This clonotype appeared a single time. The V gene is TRBV29-1, the J gene TRBJ2-1, with D perhaps matching TRBD1 (5 bases). Trimming stripped 4 bases from V and 2 bases from J, with 12 bases between. CDR1 and CDR2 (germline): SQVTM, ANQGSEA. CDR3 size: 14 residues. The CDR3 is CSVVIRVTYNEQFF. CDR3 coding DNA: TGCAGCGTTGTAATCAGGGTAACCTACAATGAGCAGTTCTTC.

CDR3 loop: CASSSGQGPDNEQFF. CDR3 DNA sequence: TGCGCCAGCAGCTCCGGACAGGGGCCTGACAATGAGCAGTTCTTC. V gene TRBV5-1 combines with J gene TRBJ2-1, with TRBD1 identical over 9 bases. There are 15 residues in the CDR3. From germline, CDR1 is SGHRS and CDR2 YFSETQ. V shed 3 bases, J shed 5 bases, and the junction held 6 bases outside the gene matches.

The chain uses TRBV29-1 and TRBJ1-2; 10 nucleotides match TRBD1. The CDR3 runs 16 residues. Germline V gives CDR1 SQVTM, CDR2 ANQGSEA. J gave up 0 bases and V 3 bases, and 7 bases lay outside the gene matches. The DNA for the CDR3 is TGCAGCGTTGAGCGGGACAGGGGACCCACTAACTATGGCTACACCTTC. Amino acids: CSVERDRGPTNYGYTF.

The chain couples TRBV5-6 to TRBJ2-7, with D perhaps matching TRBD1 or TRBD2 (5 bases each). Deletions cut 3 bases from V and 4 bases from J, with 11 bases between. This CDR3 contains 13 residues. In germline, CDR1 is SGHDT, CDR2 YYEEEE. The CDR3 sequence is CASSWGRGYEQYF. The CDR3 coding sequence is TGTGCCAGCAGCTGGGGACGAGGGTACGAGCAGTACTTC.

This rearrangement joins TRBV7-8 to TRBJ2-3; TRBD2 aligns across 15 bases. Germline CDR1 reads SGHVS; CDR2 reads FQNEAQ. V dropped 10 bases and J dropped 6; count of bases not matched to a gene: 8. The CDR3 is 15 amino acids. CDR3 protein: CAIRTSGGAGDTQYF. The CDR3, as DNA: TGTGCCATCAGGACTAGCGGGGGGGCCGGGGATACGCAGTATTTT. Full variable domain (rest looked up from reference TRBV7-8 and TRBJ2-3): GAGVSQSPRYKVAKRGQDVALRCDPISGHVSLFWYQQALGQGPEFLTYFQNEAQLDKSGLPSDRFFAERPEGSVSTLKIQRTQQEDSAVYLCAIRTSGGAGDTQYFGPGTRLTVL.

V and J are TRBV7-9 and TRBJ2-1; D ambiguous. This CDR3 comprises 14 residues. From germline, CDR1 is SEHNR and CDR2 FQNEAQ (reference sequence). V dropped 4 bases and J dropped 8 bases, with 15 bases sitting between them. CDR3 nucleotide sequence: TGTGCCAGCAGCTCACTCCAACAGCCCGATGAGCAGTTCTTC. This sequence encodes CASSSLQQPDEQFF.

This clonotype was observed a single time. The chain links TRBV30 to TRBJ2-7; possible D gene TRBD1, 6 bases. V lost 0 bases and J 2 bases, leaving 17 bases between the germline ends. The CDR3 runs 16 residues. Germline CDR1 GTSNPN, CDR2 SVGIG (reference sequence). CDR3 residues: CAWSVPRDIQAYEQYF. In DNA form, the CDR3 reads TGTGCCTGGAGTGTTCCCAGGGACATACAGGCCTACGAGCAGTACTTC.

This chain joins TRBV11-2 and TRBJ2-1; no reliable D call. Trimming stripped 2 bases from V and 9 bases from J, with 20 bases between. The CDR3 has 16 amino acids. Germline CDR1 SGHAT, CDR2 FQNNGV. CDR3 region: CASSLSRTKDVLEQFF. The CDR3 region has the DNA TGTGCCAGCAGCTTATCAAGGACCAAGGACGTCCTTGAGCAGTTCTTC.

In regard to this clonotype: At one of its ends the junction is not consistent with the germline gene, which may arise from a read error. This rearrangement joins TRBV29-1 to TRBJ2-1; 8 nucleotides match TRBD1. Germline V lookup: CDR1 SQVTM, CDR2 ANQGSEA. CDR3 length equals 15 residues. The CDR3 region has the DNA TGCAGCGTCGGAGGGGGACAGGCGGTAGACAATGAGCAGCTCTTC. Amino acid sequence: CSVGGGQAVDNEQLF.

The rearrangement uses TRBV19 and TRBJ2-1, with D unclear. This CDR3 has 15 amino acids. The V end was cut by 6 bases, the J end by 2 bases, with 14 bases between. The germline V gene has CDR1 LNHDA and CDR2 SQIVND (reference sequence). CDR3 loop: CASSILYNAYNEQFF. The CDR3 region has the DNA TGTGCCAGTAGCATATTGTACAATGCCTACAATGAGCAGTTCTTC.

This chain uses TRBV9 with TRBJ1-2, with D uncertain. CDR1 and CDR2 from the germline V gene are SGDLS and YYNGEE. The ends were cut back, 4 bases at V and 2 bases at J, with 12 bases in the middle. This CDR3 is built from 14 residues. The CDR3 loop reads CASSPETDNYGYTF. CDR3 coding DNA: TGTGCCAGCAGCCCCGAGACTGACAACTATGGCTACACCTTC.

The genes are TRBV30 and TRBJ2-3; 9 bases match TRBD2. This CDR3 is built from 17 residues. V gave up 7 bases and J gave up 5 bases; unmatched junction bases: 19. In germline, CDR1 is GTSNPN, CDR2 SVGIG (reference sequence). CDR3 DNA: TGTGCCTTCGGGAGCAACATTGTGGGGACTAGCCAAGATACGCAGTATTTT. It translates to CAFGSNIVGTSQDTQYF.

The chain employs TRBV7-8 and TRBJ2-3; 10 nucleotides match TRBD1. This CDR3 comprises 15 residues. With V trimmed by 2 bases and J by 5 bases, 4 bases remained unmatched. Looked up from germline, CDR1 is SGHVS and CDR2 is FQNEAQ. This CDR3 is CASSLPGTGVDTQYF. Here the CDR3 DNA reads TGTGCCAGCAGCTTACCTGGGACAGGGGTAGATACGCAGTATTTT.

Here the CDR3 DNA reads TGCAGTGCTAGAGAGACCTCGTGGAGGTCGGATGAAAAACTGTTTTTT. This sequence encodes CSARETSWRSDEKLFF. The chain couples TRBV20-1 to TRBJ1-4; no firm D call. CDR1 is DFQATT and CDR2 is SNEGSKA in the germline V gene (reference sequence). There are 16 residues in the CDR3. V was cut by 0 bases and J by 6 bases, with 17 bases left in between.